These 25 T cell receptor beta chains share one sample of origin, sequenced in a study of T-cell memory formation after mild COVID-19. TCRdb called the 5' RACE reads again in MiXCR, with one record for every CDR3 protein. This repertoire shows 470,000 or so distinct CDR3 sequences, roughly 18% found once; its top ten account for approximately 13%. Material: PBMCs or a T cell subset sorted from them (not recorded which). The receptor set was obtained from an adult woman who had mild COVID-19 (a few samples of this study predate the infection). Cell type and time point are not known.

This clonotype appeared a few times. This sequence joins TRBV4-2 and TRBJ2-5; D ambiguous. Germline V CDR1 and CDR2: LGHNA, YNFKEQ. The CDR3 sequence is 14 residues long. Trimming pared 1 base from V and 5 bases from J, leaving 11 bases between. CDR3 DNA: TGTGCCAGCAGCCAAGCCCTAAGTAGGGAGACCCAGTACTTC. It translates to CASSQALSRETQYF.

The chain is built from TRBV4-1 and TRBJ1-2, with TRBD1 matching 9 bases. Germline CDR1 MGHRA, CDR2 YSYEKL. J gave up 10 bases and V 1 base, and 19 bases lay outside the gene matches. This CDR3 spans 18 amino acids. In DNA form, the CDR3 reads TGCGCCAGCAGCCAAGTAGCCTATAATTTACAGGGGGCGTTGGTCTACACCTTC. As protein: CASSQVAYNLQGALVYTF.

This clonotype was observed a few times. The chain carries TRBV15 and TRBJ1-5, with D possibly being TRBD1 (5 bases). Trimming left V 8 bases short and J 7 bases short, with 18 bases between. The CDR3 loop spans 14 amino acids. Germline loops: CDR1 LNHNV, CDR2 YYDKDF (reference sequence). Here the CDR3 reads CATGGIGNWQPQHF. The CDR3 DNA reads TGTGCCACCGGGGGGATAGGCAATTGGCAGCCCCAGCATTTT.

This sequence joins TRBV5-4 and TRBJ2-5; D ambiguous. The ends were cut back, 6 bases at V and 0 bases at J, with 12 bases in the middle. The CDR3 runs to 14 residues. Germline CDR1 SGHNT, CDR2 YYREEE (reference sequence). The CDR3 sequence: CASTWEGNQETQYF. CDR3 nucleotide sequence: TGTGCCAGCACCTGGGAAGGAAACCAAGAGACCCAGTACTTC.

The table lists this clonotype with many counts. The rearrangement uses TRBV5-1 and TRBJ2-1; tentatively, D is TRBD2 (5 bases). This CDR3 has 14 residues. Between the trimmed V and J ends, which lost 2 bases and 9 bases, there was a span of 15 bases. Germline values: CDR1 SGHRS, CDR2 YFSETQ. As DNA, the CDR3 is TGCGCCAGCAGCTTCAGGACTGATGGTAGTGAGCAGTTCTTC. Translating gives CASSFRTDGSEQFF.

Comment on this clonotype: Compared with germline, one end of the junction differs, possibly owing to a read error. The chain joins TRBV14 to TRBJ2-5; 10 nucleotides line up with TRBD2. CDR1 is SGHDN and CDR2 is FVKESK in the germline V gene. This CDR3 has 15 residues. The CDR3 spells CASSPLAGGQETQCF. For the CDR3, the DNA is TGTGCCAGCAGCCCGTTAGCGGGGGGACAAGAGACCCAGTGCTTC.

This clonotype was seen at least ten times. The chain links TRBV15 to TRBJ2-7; D gene unclear. The V end was cut by 0 bases, the J end by 5 bases, with 11 bases between. This CDR3 spans 14 amino acids. Per the germline V gene, CDR1 is LNHNV and CDR2 is YYDKDF (reference sequence). The DNA for the CDR3 is TGTGCCACCAGCAGAGACAGGCTTGGCAACGAGCAGTACTTC. Its protein product is CATSRDRLGNEQYF.

The chain is built from TRBV7-8 and TRBJ2-1; 15 bases agree with TRBD2. CDR3 size: 18 residues. V lost 5 bases and J lost 1; bases outside the gene matches: 6. Germline V gene sequence: CDR1 SGHVS, CDR2 FQNEAQ. The CDR3 sequence: CASSGWTSGRGSYNEQFF. CDR3 in DNA: TGTGCCAGCAGCGGATGGACTAGCGGGAGGGGTTCCTACAATGAGCAGTTCTTC.

This clonotype was picked up a small number of times. The chain couples TRBV7-2 to TRBJ2-5; possibly TRBD2 for D (7 bases). CDR1 is SGHTA and CDR2 is FQGNSA in the germline V gene. This CDR3 is built from 14 residues. V gave up 4 bases and J gave up 4 bases, with 13 bases separating them. The CDR3 loop is CASSYGGRRETQYF. As DNA, the CDR3 is TGTGCCAGCAGCTACGGGGGGCGGAGAGAGACCCAGTACTTC.

This clonotype was detected only a few times. This rearrangement joins TRBV7-9 to TRBJ1-1; 7 bases are shared with TRBD1. There are 12 residues in the CDR3. The trim removed 5 bases at V and 9 bases at J, leaving 6 bases unmatched. The germline CDR1 and CDR2 sequences are SEHNR and FQNEAQ (reference sequence). CDR3 residues: CASSPTGEKAFF. The CDR3, as DNA: TGTGCCAGCAGCCCTACAGGGGAGAAAGCTTTCTTT.

This clonotype was counted between two and nine times. The genes are TRBV6-2 or TRBV6-3 and TRBJ2-1; D unresolved. Germline values: CDR1 MNHEY, CDR2 SVGEGT. The V gene lost 2 bases and the J gene lost 0 bases, with 8 bases spanning the gap. The CDR3 sequence is 15 residues long. The CDR3 sequence is CASSYGPPSYNEQFF. The CDR3 DNA sequence: TGTGCCAGCAGTTACGGGCCGCCCTCCTACAATGAGCAGTTCTTC.

This clonotype has just a few counts. This chain uses TRBV29-1 with TRBJ1-1, with unresolved D. CDR1 and CDR2 (germline): SQVTM, ANQGSEA. Trimming pared 6 bases from V and 3 bases from J, leaving 17 bases between. The CDR3 totals 14 residues. CDR3 in amino acids: CSVTTLGGYTEAFF. The CDR3 DNA follows: TGCAGCGTCACCACCCTGGGAGGGTACACTGAAGCTTTCTTT.

This clonotype was seen ten or more times. The chain has TRBV12-3 or TRBV12-4 and TRBJ1-5; the match to TRBD1 covers 7 bases. V gave up 7 bases and J gave up 6 bases; unmatched junction bases: 12. This CDR3 contains 15 residues. This chain's CDR3 is CASTTGDRVSQPQHF. The DNA for the CDR3 is TGTGCCAGCACTACAGGAGACAGGGTGAGTCAGCCCCAGCATTTT.

There are many counts of this clonotype. This chain links TRBV7-6 with TRBJ2-2; no definite D call. Germline V lookup: CDR1 SGHVS, CDR2 FNYEAQ. Deletions cut 1 base from V and 1 base from J, with 4 bases between. The CDR3 covers 14 residues. The CDR3 DNA sequence: TGTGCCAGCAGCTTAGGGGTGAACACCGGGGAGCTGTTTTTT. Translating it yields CASSLGVNTGELFF.

This clonotype was picked up many times. The chain is built from TRBV12-3 or TRBV12-4 and TRBJ2-2; 8 bases agree with TRBD1. The CDR3 is made up of 16 amino acids. Trimming at V came to 4 bases and at J to 5 bases, leaving 9 bases not matched to a gene. The CDR3 spells CASSWGQGARTGELFF. The CDR3, as DNA: TGTGCCAGCAGTTGGGGCCAGGGGGCGCGAACCGGGGAGCTGTTTTTT.

This clonotype was seen at least ten times. The genes are TRBV27 and TRBJ1-2, with D unresolved. The CDR3 contains 13 residues. The germline V and J ends were trimmed by 8 bases and 8 bases, with 18 bases remaining between them. CDR1 and CDR2 from the germline V gene are MNHEY and SMNVEV (reference sequence). The CDR3 loop reads CASAFRQQRGYTF. CDR3 DNA: TGTGCCAGCGCCTTCCGGCAACAGAGGGGCTACACCTTC.

Only a few counts were recorded for this clonotype. DNA for the CDR3: TGCGCCAGCAGCTTGGATAGGACAGGGGCAGATGAGCAGTTCTTC. This codes for CASSLDRTGADEQFF. The J gene is TRBJ2-1, the V gene TRBV5-1; 9 nucleotides align to TRBD1. CDR1 is SGHRS, CDR2 YFSETQ, per germline. The CDR3 has 15 residues. V dropped 0 bases and J dropped 8; count of bases not matched to a gene: 6.

The chain employs TRBV5-1 and TRBJ2-2; possible D gene TRBD1, 5 bases. V was pared by 0 bases and J by 5 bases, with 14 bases between. CDR1 is SGHRS and CDR2 is YFSETQ in the germline V gene. This CDR3 has 16 residues. CDR3 region: CASSLAARVGTGELFF. The CDR3 coding sequence is TGCGCCAGCAGCTTGGCAGCCAGGGTAGGGACCGGGGAGCTGTTTTTT.

This clonotype was seen a few times. The gene calls are TRBV20-1 and TRBJ2-1; 14 bases map to TRBD2. With V trimmed by 6 bases and J by 8 bases, 3 bases remained unmatched. This CDR3 comprises 13 residues. Germline V gene lookup returns CDR1 DFQATT and CDR2 SNEGSKA (reference sequence). The chain's CDR3 is CSAPGLAGDEQFF. The CDR3 bases are TGCAGTGCCCCGGGACTAGCGGGGGATGAGCAGTTCTTC.

This clonotype was counted only a few times. The chain is built from TRBV5-1 and TRBJ1-1, with a possible D match to TRBD1 (5 bases). V was pared by 3 bases and J by 2 bases, with 17 bases between. Germline CDR1 is SGHRS and CDR2 is YFSETQ. CDR3 length: 16 amino acids. CDR3 coding DNA: TGCGCCAGCAGCTGGGGGTCGGACACGGCCAACACTGAAGCTTTCTTT. This codes for CASSWGSDTANTEAFF.

The rearrangement uses TRBV12-3 or TRBV12-4 and TRBJ2-3; 9 bases match TRBD2. J lost 0 bases, V lost 4 bases, and 5 bases had no gene match. This CDR3 is built from 16 residues. The CDR3 DNA sequence: TGTGCCAGCAGTTCATACACTAGCGGGAGCACAGATACGCAGTATTTT. Translated, it gives CASSSYTSGSTDTQYF.

This clonotype was seen a few times. The V gene is TRBV24-1, the J gene TRBJ2-3; D may be TRBD2 (6 bases). This CDR3 contains 16 residues. Trimming pared 6 bases from V and 8 bases from J, leaving 23 bases between. Germline V gene sequence: CDR1 KGHDR, CDR2 SFDVKD. The CDR3 reads CATSSAGAGHLGTQYF. CDR3 in DNA: TGTGCCACCAGTTCGGCAGGAGCGGGCCACCTCGGTACGCAGTATTTT.

This chain connects TRBV4-3 to TRBJ2-3, with D unresolved. This CDR3 region has 17 residues. The V end lost 4 bases, the J end lost 4 bases, and 21 bases lay between the germline ends. Germline V gene sequence: CDR1 LGHNA, CDR2 YSLEER. The CDR3 protein is CASSPELGLLGADTQYF. CDR3 DNA: TGCGCCAGCAGCCCCGAGTTAGGCCTTCTCGGCGCAGATACGCAGTATTTT.

This chain's CDR3 is CASGIAGQQETQYF. In nucleotides, the CDR3 is TGCGCCAGCGGAATAGCTGGACAGCAAGAGACCCAGTACTTC. The J gene is TRBJ2-5, the V gene TRBV5-1, with a weak D call TRBD1 (6 bases). The CDR3 consists of 14 residues. With 7 bases removed from V and 2 bases from J, the gap between germline ends came to 15 bases. CDR1 and CDR2 from the germline V gene are SGHRS and YFSETQ.

This clonotype has more than one count but fewer than ten. V is TRBV7-3 and J is TRBJ1-2; possibly TRBD1 for D (6 bases). The CDR3 is 13 residues long. CDR1 and CDR2 (germline): SGHTA, FQGTGA. The V end lost 3 bases, the J end lost 6 bases, and 11 bases lay between the germline ends. CDR3 residues: CASSFGGADGYTF. CDR3 in DNA: TGTGCCAGCAGCTTCGGGGGGGCTGATGGCTACACCTTC.